Following are 2 T cell receptor beta chains from one sample sequenced in a study of vaccination effects on CD4 cells after COVID-19. With about 9 days of culture completed, CD4+ T cells were isolated. No antigens are known for them. The assay was immunoSEQ multiplex PCR, and TCRdb's table has in-frame clones only and misses some. The repertoire includes tens of thousands of clones, approximately 77% of them detected once, and about 2.1% sits in the top ten. The sample here was CD4+ T cells from PBMCs cultured without peptide, taken before COVID-19 vaccination. These receptors were obtained from a human donor who received a COVID-19 vaccine.

CDR3 bases: TGTGCCAGCAGTTTACAGGGTGGGTTTTACGAGCAGTACGTC. Translated, it gives CASSLQGGFYEQYV. The chain has TRBV6-6 and TRBJ2-7, with a possible D match to TRBD1 (6 bases). There are 14 residues in the CDR3. Trimming pared 4 bases from V and 4 bases from J, leaving 14 bases between. Germline assignment: CDR1 MNHNY and CDR2 SVGAGI (reference sequence).

The V gene is TRBV2, the J gene TRBJ1-1, with a possible D match to TRBD1 (5 bases). The CDR3 sequence is 14 residues long. Deletions cut 3 bases from V and 0 bases from J, with 8 bases between. Germline V gene lookup returns CDR1 SNHLY and CDR2 FYNNEI. The CDR3 is CASSEVRVNTEAFF. The CDR3 region has the DNA TGTGCCAGCAGTGAGGTCAGGGTGAACACTGAAGCTTTCTTT. Together with reference TRBV2 and TRBJ1-1, the CDR3 gives the full variable domain: EPEVTQTPSHQVTQMGQEVILRCVPISNHLYFYWYRQILGQKVEFLVSFYNNEISEKSEIFDDQFSVERPDGSNFTLKIRSTKLEDSAMYFCASSEVRVNTEAFFGQGTRLTVV.